The 14 T cell receptor beta chains in this list originate from one sample, sequenced in a study of CD8 T cells in ankylosing spondylitis. TCRdb passed the 5' RACE reads through MiXCR, listing each CDR3 protein once. This repertoire shows 250,000 to 300,000 distinct CDR3 sequences, about 18% found once; its top ten account for around 30%. The sequenced sample consisted of blood, either unsorted or a sorted T cell fraction (not recorded which). These receptor sequences come from a male donor with ankylosing spondylitis or in good health (not recorded which).

The chain has TRBV6-1 and TRBJ2-1; 14 bases are shared with TRBD2. This CDR3 has 16 amino acids. Germline values: CDR1 MNHNS, CDR2 SASEGT. V was clipped by 7 bases and J by 8 bases; unmatched bases: 10. CDR3 protein: CASTQTGTSGSDEQFF. For the CDR3, the DNA is TGTGCCAGCACCCAAACAGGGACTAGCGGGAGTGATGAGCAGTTCTTC.

The genes are TRBV10-2 and TRBJ1-1; 8 nucleotides agree with TRBD1. Germline-derived CDR1 and CDR2 are WSHSY and SAAADI. The CDR3 has 15 amino acids. Germline trimming cut 0 bases from V and 5 bases from J; bases unmatched to any gene: 5. Here the CDR3 reads CASSESSRGRTEAFF. As DNA, the CDR3 is TGCGCCAGCAGTGAGTCTAGCAGGGGGCGAACTGAAGCTTTCTTT.

This clonotype was counted ten times or more. The genes are TRBV4-3 and TRBJ2-3, with D possibly TRBD1 on 5 matching bases. V lost 0 bases to trimming and J lost 7 bases, with 11 bases between them. Per the germline V gene, CDR1 is LGHNA and CDR2 is YSLEER. The length of the CDR3 is 14 residues. CDR3 protein: CASSQDRAGYTQYF. In nucleotides, the CDR3 is TGCGCCAGCAGCCAAGACAGGGCTGGGTATACGCAGTATTTT.

V and J are TRBV7-9 and TRBJ2-7, with D hard to call. Germline V CDR1 and CDR2: SEHNR, FQNEAQ (reference sequence). This CDR3 has 13 amino acids. Trimming took 1 base from V and 5 from J, leaving 9 bases between them. The chain's CDR3 is CASSLVLVDEQYF. For the CDR3, the DNA is TGTGCCAGCAGCTTAGTACTGGTCGACGAGCAGTACTTC.

This clonotype was counted at least ten times. The chain employs TRBV6-5 and TRBJ1-2; TRBD1 might be the D (5 bases). Trimming stripped 3 bases from V and 1 base from J, with 12 bases between. The germline V gene has CDR1 MNHEY and CDR2 SVGAGI. The CDR3 sequence is 15 residues long. Here the CDR3 reads CASSYSTASNYGYTF. The CDR3 nucleotides read TGTGCCAGCAGTTATTCGACAGCTAGTAACTATGGCTACACCTTC.

The genes are TRBV29-1 and TRBJ2-5; no clear D gene. This CDR3 spans 12 amino acids. V shed 7 bases and J shed 3 bases, with 12 bases lying between them. Germline lookup yields CDR1 SQVTM and CDR2 ANQGSEA. Here the CDR3 reads CSALHIEETQYF. CDR3 nucleotides: TGCAGCGCGCTCCACATCGAAGAGACCCAGTACTTC.

V gene TRBV12-3 or TRBV12-4 combines with J gene TRBJ2-5, with TRBD2 identical over 8 bases. CDR3 length: 13 residues. V lost 5 bases and J lost 1; bases outside the gene matches: 0. The CDR3 spells CASSTSGQETQYF. The CDR3 DNA sequence: TGTGCCAGCAGTACTAGCGGCCAAGAGACCCAGTACTTC.

This clonotype has a count of ten or more. This chain uses TRBV20-1 with TRBJ2-3; D not resolved. V dropped 0 bases and J dropped 3 bases, with 7 bases sitting between them. From germline, CDR1 is DFQATT and CDR2 SNEGSKA (reference sequence). The CDR3 has 13 amino acids. CDR3 residues: CSARDTYTDTQYF. The CDR3 bases are TGCAGTGCTAGAGATACGTATACAGATACGCAGTATTTT.

This chain uses TRBV5-1 with TRBJ2-7; D not certain. CDR1 SGHRS and CDR2 YFSETQ come from the germline V gene. Between the trimmed V and J ends, which lost 3 bases and 2 bases, there was a span of 15 bases. This CDR3 contains 15 residues. The CDR3 DNA is TGCGCCAGCAGCTGGGAAACGGAAGAAACCTACGAGCAGTACTTC. This sequence encodes CASSWETEETYEQYF.

This clonotype was seen only a few times. This chain connects TRBV7-9 to TRBJ2-7; 9 nucleotides align to TRBD1. Per germline, CDR1 SEHNR and CDR2 FQNEAQ (reference sequence). The CDR3 has 15 residues. The V segment lost 3 bases and the J segment 3 bases; nucleotides outside the gene matches: 6. The CDR3 DNA reads TGTGCCAGCAGCTTCGGACAGGGGTACATCTACGAGCAGTACTTC. As protein: CASSFGQGYIYEQYF.

The V and J genes are TRBV4-1 and TRBJ2-5; D might be TRBD2 (5 bases). The germline V gene encodes CDR1 MGHRA and CDR2 YSYEKL. This CDR3 has 15 amino acids. Trimming took 1 base from V and 1 from J, leaving 10 bases between them. CDR3 DNA: TGCGCCAGCAGCCAAGTAACGGACTTCCAAGAGACCCAGTACTTC. Translated: CASSQVTDFQETQYF.

The rearrangement joins TRBV24-1 to TRBJ1-5; D not resolved. V was clipped by 5 bases and J by 5 bases, with 12 bases between them. Per germline, CDR1 KGHDR and CDR2 SFDVKD. The CDR3 contains 14 residues. CDR3 nucleotides: TGTGCCACCAGTGGTGGACCGGACGATCAGCCCCAGCATTTT. Its translation is CATSGGPDDQPQHF.

This clonotype came up once. The rearrangement joins TRBV3-1 to TRBJ2-1; TRBD1 matches at 10 bases. The CDR3 is made up of 15 amino acids. With 1 base clipped from V and 7 bases from J, the junction kept 4 bases outside the gene matches. Per the germline V gene, CDR1 is LGHDT and CDR2 is YNNKEL (reference sequence). The CDR3 loop reads CASSQVRTGGNEQFF. The CDR3 nucleotides read TGTGCCAGCAGCCAAGTTAGGACAGGGGGGAATGAGCAGTTCTTC.

This clonotype was counted ten times or more. J is TRBJ1-2 and V is TRBV6-6; no firm D call. Looked up from germline, CDR1 is MNHNY and CDR2 is SVGAGI (reference sequence). This CDR3 has 12 amino acids. The V end was cut by 10 bases, the J end by 0 bases, with 9 bases between. The CDR3 sequence: CATPSANYGYTF. The DNA for the CDR3 is TGTGCCACTCCCTCGGCTAACTATGGCTACACCTTC.